This T cell receptor beta chain was sequenced during a study of T cell responses to AZD1222 COVID-19 vaccine. Whole-study findings and limits: Repertoires were sampled only after the peak T cell response. At baseline, just six AZD1222 recipients tested seropositive.

The protocol was immunoSEQ multiplex PCR, while the TCRdb copy is restricted to in-frame clones and leaves out a portion. The sample includes 120,000 to 150,000 clones, around 83% seen only once; the top ten take around 5.1%. As regards this clone: Its target is unknown.

V lost 4 bases and J lost 2, with 23 bases in between. The length of the CDR3 is 18 residues. From germline, CDR1 is WSHSY and CDR2 SAAADI. This specimen consisted of peripheral blood, obtained 28 days after the second AZD1222 dose. The chain joins TRBV10-2 to TRBJ1-1; possibly TRBD1 for D (6 bases). This clonotype was obtained from an adult who received the AZD1222 COVID-19 vaccine. The CDR3 DNA reads TGCGCCAGCAGTGGGGGCTCGGGCTACAGGGAAGGAAACACTGAAGCTTTCTTT. Translation gives CASSGGSGYREGNTEAFF.